This TCR beta chain was captured in a study of shared clonotypes between healthy human individuals. TCRdb's table, derived via immunoSEQ multiplex PCR, lists solely in-frame clones and lacks some. In the table there are about 2.4 million clones, 93% of which are singletons. The V gene's germline CDR1 is SGHAT and CDR2 FQDESV (reference sequence). This CDR3 is 14 amino acids long. Trimming removed 5 bases at V and 4 bases at J, with 9 bases between. V and J are TRBV11-1 and TRBJ2-6, with D hard to call. Sequenced: naive CD4+ T cells from PBMCs. Subset indicated: CD45RA+ positively selected. This receptor was taken from a young man in good health. Some clones in this sample may be carry-over from other donors' samples. DNA of the CDR3: TGTGCCAGCAGCCCCGGACCGGGGGCCAACGTCCTGACTTTC. Amino acids: CASSPGPGANVLTF.